This entry lists 28 T cell receptor beta chains sequenced from one sample in a study of T-cell reconstitution after alpha-beta-depleted transplantation in children. The library targeted TCRbeta and was prepared with unique molecular identifiers. TCRdb ran MiXCR on the PCR reads and lists one entry per CDR3 protein. This table has 500,000 to 750,000 distinct CDR3 sequences, 27% appearing once. The sequencing here drew on PBMCs, taken before TCRalphabeta/CD19-depleted stem cell transplant. The receptor set was obtained from a boy in the first two years of life with Wiskott-Aldrich syndrome, due to receive a stem cell transplant.

The sample holds a few counts of this clonotype. The V call is TRBV12-3 or TRBV12-4, the J call TRBJ2-2; no definite D call. The ends were cut back, 7 bases at V and 1 base at J, with 7 bases in the middle. This CDR3 is built from 13 residues. CDR3 loop: CASIPKNTGELFF. For the CDR3, the DNA is TGTGCCAGCATCCCAAAGAACACCGGGGAGCTGTTTTTT.

This clonotype was counted a few times. The genes are TRBV6-1 and TRBJ1-5, with a tentative D call TRBD1 (5 bases). CDR3 length: 16 amino acids. V was cut by 2 bases and J by 8 bases, with 19 bases left in between. CDR1 MNHNS and CDR2 SASEGT come from the germline V gene. The CDR3 sequence is CASSERLGAGMKPQHF. CDR3 in DNA: TGTGCCAGCAGTGAACGCCTGGGTGCAGGGATGAAGCCCCAGCATTTT.

This clonotype has just a few counts. This chain links TRBV24-1 with TRBJ2-3, with 10 bases that match TRBD1. The germline V gene has CDR1 KGHDR and CDR2 SFDVKD. CDR3 length equals 16 residues. The J segment lost 1 base and the V segment lost 10 bases, leaving 10 bases of the junction unmatched. CDR3 nucleotides: TGTGCCACTAAGGGACAGGGGATCGCCGGCACAGATACGCAGTATTTT. It codes for CATKGQGIAGTDTQYF.

The chain uses TRBV5-1 and TRBJ2-1; tentative D call: TRBD2 (5 bases). The CDR3 contains 15 residues. Deletions cut 2 bases from V and 3 bases from J, with 12 bases between. Germline loops: CDR1 SGHRS, CDR2 YFSETQ. This chain's CDR3 is CASSLGSADYNEQFF. For the CDR3, the DNA is TGCGCCAGCAGCTTAGGTAGCGCAGACTACAATGAGCAGTTCTTC.

The gene calls are TRBV29-1 and TRBJ1-2; D unclear. This CDR3 has 12 residues. Germline CDR1 reads SQVTM; CDR2 reads ANQGSEA. The V end was cut by 5 bases, the J end by 2 bases, with 9 bases between. In nucleotides, the CDR3 is TGCAGCGTTCCGTTCCAGAACTATGGCTACACCTTC. This codes for CSVPFQNYGYTF.

The chain is built from TRBV5-1 and TRBJ2-5, with TRBD2 matching over 9 bases. The V and J ends lost 5 bases and 3 bases, in that order; junction bases with no gene match: 14. The CDR3 is 17 amino acids. CDR1 is SGHRS and CDR2 is YFSETQ in the germline V gene. The CDR3 region has the DNA TGCGCCAGCAGTCTCGCCGGACTAGCGAGTGTTAAAGAGACCCAGTACTTC. Residues: CASSLAGLASVKETQYF.

This clonotype turned up a few times. V and J are TRBV12-3 or TRBV12-4 and TRBJ1-1; D is unclear. V gave up 10 bases and J gave up 5 bases, with 11 bases separating them. This CDR3 comprises 11 residues. This chain's CDR3 is CANSVGTEAFF. The CDR3 DNA reads as TGTGCCAATTCGGTCGGGACTGAAGCTTTCTTT.

The rearrangement links TRBV20-1 to TRBJ2-2; unclear D gene. The V gene's germline CDR1 is DFQATT and CDR2 SNEGSKA (reference sequence). V lost 1 base and J 4 bases, leaving 13 bases between the germline ends. The CDR3 has 15 amino acids. DNA for the CDR3: TGCAGTGCTAGAGGGGCGGTGCTTGGCACCGGGGAGCTGTTTTTT. It specifies CSARGAVLGTGELFF.

V and J are TRBV20-1 and TRBJ1-4; tentative D call: TRBD1 (5 bases). CDR1 and CDR2 from the germline V gene are DFQATT and SNEGSKA (reference sequence). V gave up 4 bases and J gave up 0 bases, with 12 bases separating them. The CDR3 runs to 15 residues. The chain's CDR3 is CSATGHSATNEKLFF. For the CDR3, the DNA is TGCAGTGCTACTGGACACTCCGCAACTAATGAAAAACTGTTTTTT.

This chain joins TRBV10-3 and TRBJ2-1; D ambiguous. Trimming removed 2 bases from V and 3 bases from J, with 8 bases in between. The germline V gene encodes CDR1 ENHRY and CDR2 SYGVKD. The CDR3 extends over 14 amino acids. The CDR3 DNA follows: TGTGCCATCAGTGAGCCCCAAAACTACAATGAGCAGTTCTTC. It specifies CAISEPQNYNEQFF.

The chain links TRBV9 to TRBJ2-1, with TRBD2 matching 9 bases. Germline trimming cut 0 bases from V and 4 bases from J; bases unmatched to any gene: 5. The CDR3 loop spans 16 amino acids. The germline V gene encodes CDR1 SGDLS and CDR2 YYNGEE. For the CDR3, the DNA is TGTGCCAGCAGCGTAGGGACTAGCGTGGATTACAATGAGCAGTTCTTC. Translation: CASSVGTSVDYNEQFF.

This chain links TRBV12-3 or TRBV12-4 with TRBJ1-5; 7 nucleotides match TRBD1. This CDR3 is 15 amino acids long. Trimming cost V 4 bases and J 3 bases; bases outside gene matches: 6. The CDR3 DNA sequence: TGTGCCAGCAGTTCCGGACAGGTTTACAATCAGCCCCAGCATTTT. It specifies CASSSGQVYNQPQHF.

In this sample, this clonotype turned up a few times. The CDR3 coding sequence is TGTGCCAGCAGCCGGACAGGAGGGGGTGGCTACACCTTC. Protein: CASSRTGGGGYTF. The rearrangement joins TRBV7-9 to TRBJ1-2; 7 positions agree with TRBD1. V trimming: 5 bases; J trimming: 7 bases; junction bases outside the gene matches: 7. This CDR3 has 13 residues. Germline lookup yields CDR1 SEHNR and CDR2 FQNEAQ (reference sequence).

The chain links TRBV20-1 to TRBJ2-7; 7 bases match TRBD1. Germline CDR1 and CDR2: DFQATT and SNEGSKA (reference sequence). Unmatched junction bases numbered 4, after V lost 2 bases and J lost 3 bases. The CDR3 covers 13 residues. Here the CDR3 DNA reads TGCAGTGCTAGAAGGAGACAGGGCTACGAGCAGTACTTC. This codes for CSARRRQGYEQYF.

Only a few counts were recorded for this clonotype. The chain has TRBV5-6 and TRBJ1-1; TRBD1 matches 9 bases. With 0 bases clipped from V and 3 bases from J, the junction kept 6 bases outside the gene matches. This CDR3 is built from 16 residues. Germline assignment: CDR1 SGHDT and CDR2 YYEEEE. DNA of the CDR3: TGTGCCAGCAGCTTGGACGGGACAGGGTCGCACACTGAAGCTTTCTTT. Translating gives CASSLDGTGSHTEAFF.

In its sample, this clonotype was seen a few times. V and J are TRBV29-1 and TRBJ2-7; no clear D gene. V lost 4 bases to trimming and J lost 2 bases, with 9 bases between them. This CDR3 has 12 residues. Germline-derived CDR1 and CDR2 are SQVTM and ANQGSEA. For the CDR3, the DNA is TGCAGCGTTGGTAAGGGTCCCTACGAGCAGTACTTC. It is translated as CSVGKGPYEQYF.

The rearrangement links TRBV20-1 to TRBJ1-5; TRBD1 matches at 8 bases. Trimming removed 6 bases from V and 2 bases from J; junction bases left unmatched: 6. Germline values: CDR1 DFQATT, CDR2 SNEGSKA (reference sequence). This CDR3 comprises 14 residues. DNA for the CDR3: TGCAGTGCCCAGAAGACAGGGGGCAATCAGCCCCAGCATTTT. Amino acids: CSAQKTGGNQPQHF.

This clonotype came up a few times. This chain's CDR3 is CASSFPTWTGGSGNTIYF. The CDR3 nucleotides read TGTGCCAGCAGCTTCCCCACGTGGACAGGGGGTTCTGGAAACACCATATATTTT. V and J are TRBV7-2 and TRBJ1-3; 10 nucleotides line up with TRBD1. Germline assignment: CDR1 SGHTA and CDR2 FQGNSA. CDR3 length: 18 amino acids. The V segment lost 3 bases and the J segment 1 base; nucleotides outside the gene matches: 9.

V gene TRBV12-3 or TRBV12-4 combines with J gene TRBJ2-3; the D gene is possibly TRBD1 (5 bases). The CDR3 length is 13 residues. Trimming left V 5 bases short and J 3 bases short, with 9 bases between. The CDR3 region has the DNA TGTGCCAGCAGTATCAGGGAAACAGATACGCAGTATTTT. Residues: CASSIRETDTQYF.

This clonotype was detected only a few times. The chain is built from TRBV27 and TRBJ2-3, with 12 bases that match TRBD2. J was trimmed by 0 bases and V by 4 bases; bases with no gene match: 2. CDR3 size: 16 residues. Germline V gene data show CDR1 as MNHEY and CDR2 as SMNVEV (reference sequence). CDR3: CASSYGTSGSTDTQYF. The CDR3, as DNA: TGTGCCAGCAGTTATGGGACTAGCGGGAGCACAGATACGCAGTATTTT.

In this sample, this clonotype turned up a few times. This rearrangement joins TRBV12-3 or TRBV12-4 to TRBJ1-6, with D tentatively TRBD1 (5 bases). This CDR3 comprises 14 residues. Trimming shortened V by 5 bases and J by 10 bases, and 15 bases separated the two germline ends. CDR3 region: CASSPTETRSPLHF. The CDR3, as DNA: TGTGCCAGCAGTCCGACAGAGACGCGCTCACCCCTCCACTTT.

This clonotype was seen repeatedly, ten times or more. The chain combines TRBV27 with TRBJ2-1; D is undetermined. Germline loops: CDR1 MNHEY, CDR2 SMNVEV (reference sequence). This CDR3 comprises 15 residues. Trimming pared 8 bases from V and 9 bases from J, leaving 23 bases between. CDR3 residues: CASGPIFVDLGEQFF. CDR3 nucleotide sequence: TGTGCCAGCGGCCCAATTTTTGTAGACCTGGGTGAGCAGTTCTTC.

This clonotype was counted between two and nine times. The chain employs TRBV12-3 or TRBV12-4 and TRBJ2-2; D gene uncertain. V was shortened by 0 bases and J by 0 bases, with 5 bases between the two germline ends. The CDR3 is made up of 15 amino acids. As DNA, the CDR3 is TGTGCCAGCAGTTTAGCGGTGCCGAACACCGGGGAGCTGTTTTTT. It encodes CASSLAVPNTGELFF.

V gene TRBV5-1 combines with J gene TRBJ2-1, with 7 nucleotides matching TRBD1. The V gene end was trimmed by 9 bases and the J gene end by 9 bases; junction bases not matched to a gene: 9. The CDR3 has 12 amino acids. Germline assignment: CDR1 SGHRS and CDR2 YFSETQ. The CDR3, as DNA: TGCGCCATCACTTACAGGGGTGGTGAGCAGTTCTTC. This gives the protein CAITYRGGEQFF.

The chain couples TRBV7-2 to TRBJ2-3; 13 bases are shared with TRBD2. With 5 bases clipped from V and 4 bases from J, the junction kept 21 bases outside the gene matches. From germline, CDR1 is SGHTA and CDR2 FQGNSA. The CDR3 totals 21 residues. The CDR3 DNA is TGTGCCAGCAGCCCTTCCTTGGGACTAGCGGGATTTACCTCCGGCCCAGATACGCAGTATTTT. Translation gives CASSPSLGLAGFTSGPDTQYF.

J is TRBJ2-1 and V is TRBV5-1, with TRBD2 matching 8 bases. This CDR3 comprises 14 residues. J lost 8 bases, V lost 4 bases, and 8 bases had no gene match. Per germline, CDR1 SGHRS and CDR2 YFSETQ. This chain's CDR3 is CASSTGLVNDEQFF. CDR3 in DNA: TGCGCCAGCAGCACGGGACTAGTTAACGATGAGCAGTTCTTC.

This clonotype has only a few counts. The chain is built from TRBV5-1 and TRBJ1-6; no reliable D call. V shed 4 bases and J shed 10 bases, with 12 bases lying between them. The CDR3 has 13 residues. Germline CDR1 is SGHRS and CDR2 is YFSETQ. Here the CDR3 DNA reads TGCGCCAGCAGCCGATTATCGGGGTCACCCCTCCACTTT. This encodes CASSRLSGSPLHF.

This clonotype was seen only a few times. V usage is TRBV29-1 and J usage is TRBJ2-1, with D uncertain. V was clipped by 6 bases and J by 3 bases, with 15 bases between them. CDR3 length equals 14 residues. Germline V CDR1 and CDR2: SQVTM, ANQGSEA. DNA for the CDR3: TGCAGCGTGTTTTTGGGCCTTCTCTACAATGAGCAGTTCTTC. Amino acid sequence: CSVFLGLLYNEQFF.